A single sample gave rise to the 5 T cell receptor beta chains below, sequenced in a study of T-cell memory formation after mild COVID-19. A single record per CDR3 protein comes from TCRdb applying MiXCR to the 5' RACE reads. The sample yields fewer than 250,000 distinct CDR3 sequences, approximately 15% seen once. Specimen: PBMCs or a T cell subset sorted from them (not recorded which). These receptors were obtained from an adult woman who had mild COVID-19 (a few samples of this study predate the infection). Cell type and time point are not known.

The chain joins TRBV18 to TRBJ1-1; no firm D call. The CDR3 is 14 amino acids. CDR1 is KGHSH, CDR2 LQKENI, per germline. Trimming cost V 2 bases and J 0 bases, with 7 bases left between them. This CDR3 is CASSPERLNTEAFF. CDR3 nucleotide sequence: TGTGCCAGCTCACCAGAGAGGCTGAACACTGAAGCTTTCTTT. Together with reference TRBV18 and TRBJ1-1, the CDR3 gives the full variable domain: NAGVMQNPRHLVRRRGQEARLRCSPMKGHSHVYWYRQLPEEGLKFMVYLQKENIIDESGMPKERFSAEFPKEGPSILRIQQVVRGDSAAYFCASSPERLNTEAFFGQGTRLTVV.

This clonotype has only a few counts. The V and J genes are TRBV5-1 and TRBJ2-7, with a possible D match to TRBD2 (5 bases). Germline assignment: CDR1 SGHRS and CDR2 YFSETQ. Trimming took off 5 bases at V and 2 bases at J, with 14 bases between the two ends. This CDR3 is 14 amino acids long. CDR3 DNA sequence: TGCGCCAGCAGAGAGGGCATCTCGCCCTACGAGCAGTACTTC. Its translation is CASREGISPYEQYF.

The genes are TRBV4-1 and TRBJ1-5; D gene ambiguous. V lost 3 bases, J lost 3 bases, and 15 bases lay in between. From germline, CDR1 is MGHRA and CDR2 YSYEKL. This CDR3 spans 16 amino acids. CDR3 sequence: CASSHLQGRDNQPQHF. In DNA, the CDR3 is TGCGCCAGCAGCCACCTCCAAGGTAGGGACAATCAGCCCCAGCATTTT.

This clonotype was counted between two and nine times. The rearrangement joins TRBV20-1 to TRBJ2-1; tentatively, D is TRBD2 (7 bases). Trimming left V 5 bases short and J 7 bases short, with 24 bases between. The CDR3 is 16 residues long. Per germline, CDR1 DFQATT and CDR2 SNEGSKA (reference sequence). DNA for the CDR3: TGCAGTGCTCTCGGGGGCGGGAGTTATGTGGGGAATGAGCAGTTCTTC. It yields the protein CSALGGGSYVGNEQFF.

The V gene is TRBV6-2 or TRBV6-3, the J gene TRBJ1-5; D unresolved. The V end was cut by 1 base, the J end by 0 bases, with 7 bases between. Per the germline V gene, CDR1 is MNHEY and CDR2 is SVGEGT. The CDR3 is 15 amino acids. The CDR3 bases are TGTGCCAGCAGTTACTTGGGTGGTAGCAATCAGCCCCAGCATTTT. Protein sequence: CASSYLGGSNQPQHF.